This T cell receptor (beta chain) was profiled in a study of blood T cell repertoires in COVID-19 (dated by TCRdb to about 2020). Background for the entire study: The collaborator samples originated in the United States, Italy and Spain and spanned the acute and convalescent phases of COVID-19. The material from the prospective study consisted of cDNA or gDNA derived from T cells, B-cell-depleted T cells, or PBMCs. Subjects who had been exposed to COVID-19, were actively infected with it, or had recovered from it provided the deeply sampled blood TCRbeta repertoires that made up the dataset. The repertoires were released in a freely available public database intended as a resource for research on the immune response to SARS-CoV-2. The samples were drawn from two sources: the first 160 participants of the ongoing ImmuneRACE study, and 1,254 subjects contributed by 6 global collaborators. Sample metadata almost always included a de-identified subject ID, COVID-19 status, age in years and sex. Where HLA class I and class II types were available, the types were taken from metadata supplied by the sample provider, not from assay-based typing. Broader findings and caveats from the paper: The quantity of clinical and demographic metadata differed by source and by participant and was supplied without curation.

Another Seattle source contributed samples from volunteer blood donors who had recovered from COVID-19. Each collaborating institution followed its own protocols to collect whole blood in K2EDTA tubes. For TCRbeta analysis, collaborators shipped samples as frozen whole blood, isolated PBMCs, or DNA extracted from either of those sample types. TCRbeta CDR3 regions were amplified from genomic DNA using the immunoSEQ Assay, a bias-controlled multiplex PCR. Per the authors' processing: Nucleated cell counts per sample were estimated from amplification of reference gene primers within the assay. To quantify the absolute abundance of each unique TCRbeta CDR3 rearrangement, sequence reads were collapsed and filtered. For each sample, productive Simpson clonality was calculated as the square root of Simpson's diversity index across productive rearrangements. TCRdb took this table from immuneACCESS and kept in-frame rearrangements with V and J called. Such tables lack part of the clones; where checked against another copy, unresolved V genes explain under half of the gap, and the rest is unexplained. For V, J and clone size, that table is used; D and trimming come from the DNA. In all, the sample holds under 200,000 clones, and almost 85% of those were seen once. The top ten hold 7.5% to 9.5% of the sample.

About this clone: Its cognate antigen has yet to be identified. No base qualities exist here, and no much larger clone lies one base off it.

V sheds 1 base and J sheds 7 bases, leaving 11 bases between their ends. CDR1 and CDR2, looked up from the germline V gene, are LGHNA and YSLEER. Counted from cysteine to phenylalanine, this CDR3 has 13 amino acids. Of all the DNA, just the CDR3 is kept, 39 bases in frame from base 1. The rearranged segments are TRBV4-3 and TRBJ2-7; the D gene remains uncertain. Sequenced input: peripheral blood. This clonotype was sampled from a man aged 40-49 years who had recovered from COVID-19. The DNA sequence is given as TGCGCCAGCAGCCAAGGGCTTTGGTTGGAGCAGTACTTC. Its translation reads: CASSQGLWLEQYF.